This T cell receptor beta chain was identified in a study of shared clonotypes between healthy human individuals. Study results and limitations: Several donors showed sharing of about 4.8% of naive CD4 clonotypes.

Donors, without exception, were Caucasian adults residing in Nashville, Tennessee. The length of the CDR3 is 15 residues. Germline CDR1 reads LNHDA; CDR2 reads SQIVND (reference sequence). The V segment lost 4 bases and the J segment 6 bases; nucleotides outside the gene matches: 5. Samples underwent the assay at deep level. Across several immunoSEQ plates, the genomic DNA of each subset was split evenly. Data came from immunoSEQ multiplex PCR; TCRdb stores just in-frame clones and leaves some out. The sample lists roughly 2 million clones; under 97% were seen once. Concerning this clone: Antigen: not known.

The receptor comes from a man aged 18 to 30 in good health. The chain couples TRBV19 to TRBJ1-6; 8 nucleotides line up with TRBD1. Sequences were obtained from naive CD4+ T cells sorted from blood. Indicated subset: CD45RA+ positively selected. The CDR3 nucleotides read TGTGCCAGTAGTACTCTGACAGGGGTTAATTCACCCCTCCACTTT. It translates to CASSTLTGVNSPLHF.